Given below is one T cell receptor (beta chain) in context. Antigen unknown. The data stem from a study of blood T cells in healthy people across ages. Overall study findings and caveats: The fall in TCR beta diversity per million T cells was roughly linear with age. Changes seen in expanded clonotypes were possibly confounded by donor CMV status left unknown.

A second PCR of roughly 7 to 11 cycles used a sample-barcoded 5' primer and a J-beta primer mix. No fewer than 2.5 million CDR3-containing paired-end reads came from each sample. TCRdb called the 5' RACE reads again in MiXCR, with one record for every CDR3 protein. The sample records roughly 730,000 distinct CDR3 sequences, roughly three fifths being singletons. V lost 3 bases and J lost 7, with 11 bases in between. Germline V CDR1 and CDR2: SGDLS, YYNGEE. CDR3 length: 13 residues. The source is a man in his forties in good health. Sequencing input: blood. The rearrangement uses TRBV9 and TRBJ2-4, with D unresolved. For the CDR3, the DNA is TGTGCCAGCAGCGATTCGTCCGCTAACATTCAGTACTTC. Translated: CASSDSSANIQYF.